This T cell receptor beta chain was profiled in a study of cytomegalovirus exposure and HLA in healthy donors. The PCR was carried out with 60 Vbeta primers and 13 Jbeta primers. Profiling relied on immunoSEQ multiplex PCR, and the TCRdb table lists in-frame clones only, not all of them. This listing includes about 120,000 clones. Turning to this clone: Its matching antigen is unknown.

The germline CDR1 and CDR2 sequences are SGHKS and YYEKEE (reference sequence). The CDR3 is 12 residues long. V was shortened by 2 bases and J by 8 bases, with 11 bases between the two germline ends. Donors consisted of healthy bone marrow donors. Study-wide findings and caveats: Highly shared sequence variants in one cluster were likely a sequencing artifact. HLA alleles were associated with 15,000 to 20,000 TCR beta sequences in a later analysis at 0.05 false discovery rate. 164 TCR beta chains were listed as cytomegalovirus-associated.

The genes are TRBV5-5 and TRBJ2-7, with unresolved D. This TCR came from a man in his late teens or twenties in good health and CMV-seronegative. The sample comprised PBMCs. The DNA of the CDR3 is TGTGCCAGCAGCTTTAGTTCCGACAAGCAGTACTTC. Translated, it gives CASSFSSDKQYF.